What follows describes a single T cell receptor beta chain. Its antigen is undetermined. The sample comes from a study of vaccination effects on CD4 cells after COVID-19. Here immunoSEQ multiplex PCR was the method, and the copy in TCRdb shows in-frame clones only, minus some. This repertoire shows approximately 61,000 clones, around three quarters found once; its top ten account for about 1.2%. Within the ViraFEST assay, antigen-specific CD4+ T cells underwent expansion with viral peptide pools prior to sequencing. Upon completion of under eleven days in culture, CD4+ T cells were isolated. Two doses of BNT162b2 or mRNA-1273 vaccine were administered to participants. All vaccine recipients tested negative for nucleocapsid antibodies and had never contracted SARS-CoV-2 infection. Each culture had half its medium swapped for IL-2 medium on days 3 and 7. The receptor's source is a human donor who received a COVID-19 vaccine. The sequencing here drew on CD4+ T cells from PBMCs cultured with HCoV-229E spike peptides, taken after COVID-19 vaccination.

CDR3 in amino acids: CASGHNQPQHF. CDR3 bases: TGTGCCAGCGGACATAATCAGCCCCAGCATTTT. The chain recombines TRBV6-6 with TRBJ1-5; D may be TRBD1 (5 bases). Germline CDR1 is MNHNY and CDR2 is SVGAGI (reference sequence). The V end lost 8 bases, the J end lost 4 bases, and 6 bases lay between the germline ends. The CDR3 runs to 11 residues.